These 15 T cell receptor beta chains were all obtained from the same sample, sequenced in a study of Tregs in tolerant kidney transplant recipients (dated by TCRdb to the late 2010s). Libraries were prepared through the immunoSEQ multiplex PCR assay. TCRdb's version of the immuneACCESS table is confined to in-frame rearrangements and falls short of the full clone set. An unresolved V gene accounts for under half of the shortfall where checked; the remainder is of unknown origin. This sample's records show nearly 15,000 clones. 3.5% to 4% of the sample belongs to the ten largest clones. The transplants used related donors along with nonmyeloablative bone marrow transplantation, and in the human trials mixed chimerism was transient. Sequencing used CD4+ T cells from blood (PBMCs), obtained 12 months after the transplant. The receptors derive from a human patient who received a combined kidney and bone marrow transplant. Following a transplant, some T lymphocytes may have been derived from the graft donor.

The sequenced CDR3 bases are TGCAGTGCCACCTCGACGAGGGGCTCCTACGAG. The encoded protein is CSATSTRGSYE. The entire CDR3 reads CSATSTRGSYEQYF. The chain links TRBV20-1 to TRBJ2-7; D may be TRBD1 or TRBD2 (5 bases each). The read terminates 3 residues before the CDR3 end, so the remaining end is supplied by the germline J gene. This CDR3 has 14 amino acids. Germline V gene data show CDR1 as DFQATT and CDR2 as SNEGSKA (reference sequence). With 6 bases removed from V and 0 bases from J, the gap between germline ends came to 15 bases.

Of note for this clone: The CDR3 is cut off 3 residues early in the read; its end comes from the germline J gene. This chain joins TRBV13 and TRBJ2-2, with TRBD2 identical over 12 bases. V lost 5 bases, J lost 3 bases, and 16 bases stayed unmatched. The germline CDR1 and CDR2 sequences are PRHDT and FYEKMQ (reference sequence). The CDR3 has 20 residues. The DNA read from the CDR3 is TGTGCCAGCAGCCCGGCGCCCTCGACTAGCGGGAGATGGGACACCGGGGAG. It specifies CASSPAPSTSGRWDTGE. The full CDR3 reads CASSPAPSTSGRWDTGELFF.

Worth noting for this clone: Read sequence stops 3 residues before the CDR3 end, and the germline J gene provides the missing end. J is TRBJ2-3 and V is TRBV5-1; the D is unclear. Germline assignment: CDR1 SGHRS and CDR2 YFSETQ. The germline V and J ends were trimmed by 4 bases and 0 bases, with 15 bases remaining between them. The CDR3 totals 16 residues. CDR3 region: CASSRSRISSTDTQYF. Incomplete CDR3 DNA: TGCGCCAGCAGCCGGAGCAGGATCTCTAGCACAGATACG.

Comments on this clone: The read terminates 3 residues before the CDR3 end, so the remaining end is supplied by the germline J gene. V is TRBV2 and J is TRBJ1-1, with D hard to call. This CDR3 spans 15 amino acids. V was pared by 6 bases and J by 0 bases, with 14 bases between. The germline V gene has CDR1 SNHLY and CDR2 FYNNEI. The part of the CDR3 DNA that was read is TGTGCCAGCAGACCTCCCCGGGGAATGAACACTGAA. Amino acids: CASRPPRGMNTE. The whole CDR3 reads CASRPPRGMNTEAFF.

In regard to this clone: The observed sequence ends 3 residues before the CDR3 terminus, with the missing tail filled in from the germline J gene. The chain links TRBV7-9 to TRBJ2-7; D gene uncertain. The germline V and J ends were trimmed by 11 bases and 2 bases, with 19 bases remaining between them. This CDR3 is built from 14 residues. The germline CDR1 and CDR2 sequences are SEHNR and FQNEAQ (reference sequence). Partial CDR3 DNA: TGTGCCGCTCAAATCGGGTCATTCCCCTACGAG. Its translation: CAAQIGSFPYE. The CDR3 in full is CAAQIGSFPYEQYF. Full variable domain (missing parts from reference TRBV7-9 and TRBJ2-7): DTGVSQNPRHKITKRGQNVTFRCDPISEHNRLYWYRQTLGQGPEFLTYFQNEAQLEKSRLLSDRFSAERPKGSFSTLEIQRTEQGDSAMYLCAAQIGSFPYEQYFGPGTRLTVT.

A word on this clone: With the read ending 3 residues before the CDR3 end, the germline J gene is used to fill in that end. This chain uses TRBV19 with TRBJ2-2, with 7 bases aligning to TRBD2. The CDR3 has 15 residues. V lost 7 bases to trimming and J lost 1 base; unmatched junction nucleotides: 6. CDR1 LNHDA and CDR2 SQIVND come from the germline V gene (reference sequence). The CDR3 region is CASKTGTMNTGELFF. The sequenced part of the CDR3 DNA is TGTGCCAGTAAAACCGGGACTATGAACACCGGGGAG.

Points on this clone: The read ends 3 residues before the CDR3 terminus; that terminus is restored from the germline J gene. The chain has TRBV10-3 and TRBJ1-2, with 10 bases identical to TRBD1. Germline trimming cut 6 bases from V and 6 bases from J; bases unmatched to any gene: 16. This CDR3 is built from 17 residues. CDR1 ENHRY and CDR2 SYGVKD come from the germline V gene. The covered CDR3 bases are TGTGCCATCAGAGATACTAATACCGGGACAGGGGTGGATGGC. Residues: CAIRDTNTGTGVDG. The CDR3 reads in full as CAIRDTNTGTGVDGYTF.

Regarding this clone: The CDR3 extends 3 residues past the end of the read, so its final part is completed from the germline J gene. The chain combines TRBV7-9 with TRBJ1-1; D remains ambiguous. CDR3 size: 13 residues. The germline V gene has CDR1 SEHNR and CDR2 FQNEAQ (reference sequence). CDR3 DNA, as far as it was read: TGTGCCAGCAGCCCCCGGGGAGCAGAGGAA. Its protein product is CASSPRGAEE. The whole CDR3 reads CASSPRGAEEAFF.

Comments on this clone: From the germline J gene comes the end of the CDR3, since the read stops 3 residues before it. This chain joins TRBV7-2 and TRBJ2-4; 8 nucleotides line up with TRBD2. This CDR3 contains 16 residues. Germline CDR1 reads SGHTA; CDR2 reads FQGNSA. The trim removed 0 bases at V and 0 bases at J, leaving 1 base unmatched. The sequenced part of the CDR3 DNA is TGTGCCAGCAGCTTAGCTAGCGGGAAAGCCAAAAACATT. As protein: CASSLASGKAKNI. The complete CDR3 sequence is CASSLASGKAKNIQYF.

This clone is identified as medium-sized from frequency. The CDR3 extends 3 residues past the end of the read, so its final part is completed from the germline J gene. The chain recombines TRBV3-1 (or the pseudogene TRBV3-2) with TRBJ1-1; weak D call: TRBD1 (6 bases). The CDR3 runs to 15 residues. Trimming cost V 0 bases and J 6 bases, with 14 bases left between them. CDR1 LGHDT and CDR2 YNNKEL come from the germline V gene (reference sequence). Incomplete CDR3 DNA: TGTGCCAGCAGCCAAGAAGCCCGACAGGTAGCTGAA. It is translated as CASSQEARQVAE. The whole CDR3 reads CASSQEARQVAEAFF.

With respect to this clone: With the read ending 3 residues before the CDR3 end, the germline J gene is used to fill in that end. The gene calls are TRBV7-9 and TRBJ1-6; maybe TRBD1 (5 bases). The CDR3 is made up of 14 amino acids. Germline V gives CDR1 SEHNR, CDR2 FQNEAQ (reference sequence). V was cut by 4 bases and J by 9 bases, with 13 bases left in between. The CDR3 sequence: CASSSREGSSPLHF. Partial CDR3 DNA: TGTGCCAGCAGCTCCAGGGAGGGGAGTTCACCC.

On this clone: The read terminates 3 residues ahead of where the CDR3 ends, so the germline J gene completes it. The genes are TRBV11-3 and TRBJ2-1, with 7 positions matching TRBD1. Germline-derived CDR1 and CDR2 are SGHNT and YENEEA. V trimming: 4 bases; J trimming: 8 bases; junction bases outside the gene matches: 2. The CDR3 length is 12 residues. CDR3 protein: CASSSTGYEQFF. The CDR3 bases that were read are TGTGCCAGCAGCTCGACAGGGTATGAG. The full variable domain, its missing parts supplied by reference TRBV11-3 and TRBJ2-1, is EAGVVQSPRYKIIEKKQPVAFWCNPISGHNTLYWYLQNLGQGPELLIRYENEEAVDDSQLPKDRFSAERLKGVDSTLKIQPAELGDSAVYLCASSSTGYEQFFGPGTRLTVL.

With regard to this clone: Sequencing ends 3 residues short of the CDR3 end; the germline J gene provides the rest. The chain is built from TRBV19 and TRBJ2-1, with TRBD2 matching over 7 bases. The CDR3 has 15 residues. Germline lookup yields CDR1 LNHDA and CDR2 SQIVND (reference sequence). V lost 8 bases, J lost 5 bases, and 12 bases stayed unmatched. Partial CDR3 DNA: TGTGCCAGTGAACCTTCGAGCGGGACTAACAATGAG. It codes for CASEPSSGTNNE. The CDR3 reads in full as CASEPSSGTNNEQFF. Together with reference TRBV19 and TRBJ2-1, the CDR3 gives the full variable domain: DGGITQSPKYLFRKEGQNVTLSCEQNLNHDAMYWYRQDPGQGLRLIYYSQIVNDFQKGDIAEGYSVSREKKESFPLTVTSAQKNPTAFYLCASEPSSGTNNEQFFGPGTRLTVL.

As to this clone: The sequence runs out 3 residues before the end of the CDR3; the remainder is reconstructed from the germline J gene. The chain employs TRBV30 and TRBJ2-1, with 8 bases aligning to TRBD1. V shed 4 bases, J shed 7 bases, and the junction held 6 bases outside the gene matches. Germline lookup yields CDR1 GTSNPN and CDR2 SVGIG (reference sequence). CDR3 length equals 13 residues. The sequenced CDR3 bases are TGTGCCTGGAATAGACAGGGGCGTAATGAG. Translation: CAWNRQGRNE. The whole CDR3 sequence is CAWNRQGRNEQFF.

According to its frequency, this clone is medium-sized (0.01 to 0.1%). The missing CDR3 end, 3 residues past where the read stops, is filled in from the germline J gene. The rearrangement uses TRBV12-3 or TRBV12-4 and TRBJ1-1; 10 nucleotides match TRBD1. This CDR3 contains 15 residues. J was trimmed by 5 bases and V by 5 bases; bases with no gene match: 8. CDR3 in amino acids: CASSLSGQGGTEAFF. The covered CDR3 bases are TGTGCCAGCAGTCTTAGTGGACAGGGGGGGACTGAA.